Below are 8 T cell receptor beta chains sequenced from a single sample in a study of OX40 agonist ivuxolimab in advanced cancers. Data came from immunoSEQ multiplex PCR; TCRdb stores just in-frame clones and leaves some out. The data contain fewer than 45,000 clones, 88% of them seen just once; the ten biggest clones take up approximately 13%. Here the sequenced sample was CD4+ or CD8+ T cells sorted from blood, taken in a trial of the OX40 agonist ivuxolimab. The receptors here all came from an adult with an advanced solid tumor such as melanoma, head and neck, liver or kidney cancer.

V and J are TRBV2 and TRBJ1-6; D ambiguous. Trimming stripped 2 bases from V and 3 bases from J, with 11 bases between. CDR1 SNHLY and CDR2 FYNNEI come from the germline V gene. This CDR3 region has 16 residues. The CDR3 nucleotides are TGTGCCAGCAGTGAACTTTTTGACGGCTATAATTCACCCCTCCACTTT. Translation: CASSELFDGYNSPLHF.

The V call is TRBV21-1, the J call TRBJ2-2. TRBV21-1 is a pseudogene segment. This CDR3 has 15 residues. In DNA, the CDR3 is TGTGCCAGCAGCAAAGCGTGCAGACCCACCGGGGAGCTGTTTTTT. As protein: CASSKACRPTGELFF.

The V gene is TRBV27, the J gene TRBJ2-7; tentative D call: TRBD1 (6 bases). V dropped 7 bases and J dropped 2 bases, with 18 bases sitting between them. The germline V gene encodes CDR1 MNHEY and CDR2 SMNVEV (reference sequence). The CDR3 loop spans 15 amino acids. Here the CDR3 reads CASNKQGYGAYEQYF. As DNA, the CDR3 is TGTGCCAGCAATAAACAGGGTTATGGGGCCTACGAGCAGTACTTC.

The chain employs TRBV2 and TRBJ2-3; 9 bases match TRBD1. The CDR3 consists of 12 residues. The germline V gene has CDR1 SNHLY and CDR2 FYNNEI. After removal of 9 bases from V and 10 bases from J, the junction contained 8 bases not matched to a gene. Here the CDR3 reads CASAGTGSAQYF. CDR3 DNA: TGTGCCAGTGCCGGGACAGGGTCGGCGCAGTATTTT.

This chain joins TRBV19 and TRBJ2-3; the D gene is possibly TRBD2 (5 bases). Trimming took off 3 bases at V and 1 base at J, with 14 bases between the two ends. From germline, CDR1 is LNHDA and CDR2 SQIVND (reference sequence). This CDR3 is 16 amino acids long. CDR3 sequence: CASSIRPGIGTDTQYF. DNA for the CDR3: TGTGCCAGTAGTATCCGTCCGGGAATTGGCACAGATACGCAGTATTTT.

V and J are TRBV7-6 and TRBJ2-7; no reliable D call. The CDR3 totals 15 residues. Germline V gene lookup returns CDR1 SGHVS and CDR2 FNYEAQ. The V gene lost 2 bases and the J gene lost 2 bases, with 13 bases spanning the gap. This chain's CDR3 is CASSLNPDGTYEQYF. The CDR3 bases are TGTGCCAGCAGCTTAAACCCGGACGGAACCTACGAGCAGTACTTC.

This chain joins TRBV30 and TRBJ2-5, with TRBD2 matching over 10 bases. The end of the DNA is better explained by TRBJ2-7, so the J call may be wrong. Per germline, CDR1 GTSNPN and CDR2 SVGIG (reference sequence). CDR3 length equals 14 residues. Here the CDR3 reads CAWTEAGGPYEQYF. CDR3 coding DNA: TGTGCCTGGACAGAAGCGGGAGGGCCATACGAGCAGTACTTC.

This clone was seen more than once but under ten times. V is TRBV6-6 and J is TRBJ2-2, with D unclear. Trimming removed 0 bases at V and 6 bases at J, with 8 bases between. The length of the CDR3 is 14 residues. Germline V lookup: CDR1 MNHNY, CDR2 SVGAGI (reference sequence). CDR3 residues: CASSYSLGPGELFF. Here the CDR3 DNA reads TGTGCCAGCAGTTACTCGTTGGGTCCCGGGGAGCTGTTTTTT.